What follows are 5 T cell receptor beta chains derived from one specimen sequenced in a study of shared clonotypes between healthy human individuals. The protocol was immunoSEQ multiplex PCR, while the TCRdb copy is restricted to in-frame clones and leaves out a portion. This sample has around 990,000 clones, with 77% found just once. Sequenced sample: memory CD4+ T cells from PBMCs. This sample's subset: CD45RA-negative fraction. These TCRs come from a young man in good health. Some clones in this sample may be carry-over from other donors' samples.

V and J are TRBV7-3 and TRBJ1-1; the D gene is possibly TRBD1 (5 bases). Germline V gene data show CDR1 as SGHTA and CDR2 as FQGTGA. Trimming cost V 4 bases and J 4 bases, with 10 bases left between them. This CDR3 has 13 amino acids. CDR3 residues: CASSYGGGTEAFF. CDR3 sequence (DNA): TGTGCCAGCAGCTACGGCGGGGGCACTGAAGCTTTCTTT.

J is TRBJ2-3 and V is TRBV27, with D perhaps matching TRBD1 or TRBD2 (6 bases each). Germline CDR1 MNHEY, CDR2 SMNVEV (reference sequence). V lost 0 bases and J lost 1, with 14 bases in between. The CDR3 totals 17 residues. The CDR3 coding sequence is TGTGCCAGCAGTTTATCGTTGGGGGGCGCGGGCACAGATACGCAGTATTTT. Its protein product is CASSLSLGGAGTDTQYF.

The chain joins TRBV2 to TRBJ2-2; D is unclear. Trimming took 5 bases from V and 4 from J, leaving 14 bases between them. The CDR3 loop spans 15 amino acids. Germline CDR1 and CDR2: SNHLY and FYNNEI. The CDR3: CASSSVQARTGELFF. In DNA, the CDR3 is TGTGCCAGCAGTAGCGTCCAGGCCCGCACCGGGGAGCTGTTTTTT.

V is TRBV2 and J is TRBJ1-4; 9 nucleotides line up with TRBD1. With V trimmed by 4 bases and J by 3 bases, 0 bases remained unmatched. Germline CDR1 and CDR2: SNHLY and FYNNEI. The CDR3 length is 14 residues. CDR3 in amino acids: CASSGQGANEKLFF. CDR3 in DNA: TGTGCCAGCAGTGGACAGGGGGCTAATGAAAAACTGTTTTTT.

The chain is built from TRBV27 and TRBJ1-2, with TRBD1 as a possible D gene (6 bases). The germline gives CDR1 MNHEY, CDR2 SMNVEV (reference sequence). CDR3 size: 14 residues. V lost 5 bases and J lost 3, with 13 bases in between. In DNA, the CDR3 is TGTGCCAGCAGTCAACAACAGGGCTACTATGGCTACACCTTC. Translation: CASSQQQGYYGYTF.